This T cell receptor (beta chain) is from a study of blood T cell repertoires in COVID-19. Study in general: Sources were T cells, B-cell-depleted T cells, or PBMCs; the material itself was cDNA or gDNA.

Clinical history as reported by participants underpinned cohort assignment. In the authors' workflow: Amplification of reference gene primers was used by the study to estimate nucleated cell counts. The data were produced by immunoSEQ multiplex PCR, yet TCRdb's version contains in-frame clones alone and is incomplete. That table supplies the V and J calls and clone size; D and trimming were determined from the DNA. The sample has nearly 250,000 clones, more than 75% seen once. Germline loops: CDR1 KGHDR, CDR2 SFDVKD. Trimming took 0 bases from V and 3 from J, leaving 24 bases between them. This CDR3 is built from 20 residues.

This receptor was taken from a woman aged 45-65 years who had recovered from COVID-19. The sample consisted of PBMCs or T cells enriched from blood (not recorded which). This chain uses TRBV24-1 with TRBJ2-3; a possible D gene is TRBD2 (5 bases). The CDR3 sequence: CATSDLEAVASRRATDTQYF. For the CDR3, the DNA is TGTGCCACCAGTGATTTGGAAGCGGTCGCTAGCAGGAGAGCAACAGATACGCAGTATTTT.